Shown below are 9 T cell receptor beta chains from a single sample sequenced in a study of blood T cells in healthy people across ages. A second about 7 to 11 cycle PCR used barcoded and J-beta primers. TCRdb recomputed calls from the 5' RACE reads with MiXCR, one row per CDR3 protein. The sample lists around 700,000 distinct CDR3 sequences; roughly 25% were seen once. The sample was also linked to a second study, of T cells of mothers and their children.

The specimen sequenced was blood. Receptors were obtained from a boy between 10 and 17 years old in good health.

V gene TRBV29-1 combines with J gene TRBJ2-3, with D possibly TRBD1 on 6 matching bases. From germline, CDR1 is SQVTM and CDR2 ANQGSEA. The CDR3 sequence is 15 residues long. V was shortened by 4 bases and J by 1 base, with 15 bases between the two germline ends. CDR3 residues: CSVGGAGARTDTQYF. The CDR3 DNA reads as TGCAGCGTTGGAGGGGCAGGGGCCCGCACAGATACGCAGTATTTT.

The rearrangement joins TRBV5-1 to TRBJ1-5; D is perhaps TRBD1 (5 bases). Germline values: CDR1 SGHRS, CDR2 YFSETQ. Trimming shortened V by 0 bases and J by 5 bases, and 15 bases separated the two germline ends. CDR3 size: 16 residues. The CDR3 loop reads CASSLGGDRWDQPQHF. Here the CDR3 DNA reads TGCGCCAGCAGCTTGGGCGGGGACCGATGGGATCAGCCCCAGCATTTT. Full variable domain (outside the CDR3, taken from reference TRBV5-1 and TRBJ1-5): KAGVTQTPRYLIKTRGQQVTLSCSPISGHRSVSWYQQTPGQGLQFLFEYFSETQRNKGNFPGRFSGRQFSNSRSEMNVSTLELGDSALYLCASSLGGDRWDQPQHFGDGTRLSIL.

The CDR3 loop is CASTTGPGGETQYF. The CDR3 nucleotides read TGTGCCAGTACAACCGGGCCCGGGGGTGAGACCCAGTACTTC. V gene TRBV19 combines with J gene TRBJ2-5; D is possibly TRBD2 (6 bases). Germline values: CDR1 LNHDA, CDR2 SQIVND (reference sequence). The CDR3 length is 14 residues. Trimming removed 7 bases at V and 5 bases at J, with 17 bases between.

This clonotype has just a few counts. This sequence joins TRBV29-1 and TRBJ2-1; D is possibly TRBD1 (6 bases). V shed 4 bases and J shed 2 bases, with 12 bases lying between them. Germline lookup yields CDR1 SQVTM and CDR2 ANQGSEA. The CDR3 is made up of 14 amino acids. The CDR3 region is CSVGGQGAYNEQFF. The CDR3 DNA follows: TGCAGCGTTGGGGGGCAGGGAGCCTACAATGAGCAGTTCTTC.

The chain employs TRBV3-1 and TRBJ2-5; 8 nucleotides match TRBD2. The J call could be wrong; TRBJ2-1 is a better fit for the DNA end. Germline lookup yields CDR1 LGHDT and CDR2 YNNKEL (reference sequence). The CDR3 sequence is 14 residues long. The chain's CDR3 is CASSQGTSLNEQFF. The CDR3 bases are TGTGCCAGCAGCCAAGGGACTAGCCTAAATGAGCAGTTCTTC.

CDR3 sequence reads: CSVEDTGGSSYEQYF. CDR3 DNA: TGCAGCGTTGAAGACACAGGGGGATCTTCCTACGAGCAGTACTTC. The chain is built from TRBV29-1 and TRBJ2-7; 8 nucleotides align to TRBD1. The V gene's germline CDR1 is SQVTM and CDR2 ANQGSEA. The V segment lost 0 bases and the J segment 1 base; nucleotides outside the gene matches: 5. This CDR3 spans 15 amino acids.

This sequence joins TRBV13 and TRBJ2-5, with TRBD2 matching 11 bases. Matching the DNA end better, TRBJ2-7 makes the J call doubtful. The CDR3 covers 16 residues. CDR1 and CDR2 from the germline V gene are PRHDT and FYEKMQ (reference sequence). CDR3 sequence: CASSLSRLAGTYEQYF. The CDR3 DNA reads as TGTGCCAGCAGCTTAAGTCGACTAGCGGGGACCTACGAGCAGTACTTC.

Regarding this clonotype: An end of the junction does not agree with germline; a read error may underlie this. V usage is TRBV29-1 and J usage is TRBJ2-5; TRBD2 matches at 8 bases. The CDR3 is 13 amino acids. Germline V gives CDR1 SQVTM, CDR2 ANQGSEA. This CDR3 reads CSVAVAAGETQHF. Written as DNA, the CDR3 is TGCAGCGTTGCGGTGGCAGCGGGAGAGACCCAGCACTTC. Full variable domain (rest looked up from reference TRBV29-1 and TRBJ2-5): SAVISQKPSRDICQRGTSLTIQCQVDSQVTMMFWYRQQPGQSLTLIATANQGSEATYESGFVIDKFPISRPNLTFSTLTVSNMSPEDSSIYLCSVAVAAGETQHFGPGTRLLVL.

The CDR3: CASSLTPGGGGLGETQYF. The CDR3 DNA reads as TGTGCCAGCAGCCTCACCCCGGGAGGGGGCGGACTAGGAGAGACCCAGTACTTC. V is TRBV7-9 and J is TRBJ2-5; D is perhaps TRBD2 (8 bases). V was clipped by 5 bases and J by 4 bases, with 26 bases between them. The CDR3 consists of 18 residues. Per the germline V gene, CDR1 is SEHNR and CDR2 is FQNEAQ (reference sequence). Using reference TRBV7-9 and TRBJ2-5 for the parts outside the CDR3, the full variable domain is DTGVSQNPRHKITKRGQNVTFRCDPISEHNRLYWYRQTLGQGPEFLTYFQNEAQLEKSRLLSDRFSAERPKGSFSTLEIQRTEQGDSAMYLCASSLTPGGGGLGETQYFGPGTRLLVL.